This T cell receptor (beta chain) was captured in a study of blood T cell repertoires in COVID-19. Authors' data handling: How many nucleated cells were present was estimated from reference gene primer amplification. TCRdb's table, derived via immunoSEQ multiplex PCR, lists solely in-frame clones and lacks some. That table furnishes V, J and clone size, whereas the DNA furnished D and trimming. Of about 160,000 clones in the sample, less than 85% were seen once. Trimming shortened V by 6 bases and J by 6 bases, and 11 bases separated the two germline ends. The CDR3 spans 13 residues. The V gene is TRBV12-3 or TRBV12-4, the J gene TRBJ2-2; unclear D gene. The sequence was collected from a human donor with acute or convalescent COVID-19. The donor label of this sample is uncertain. What was sequenced was peripheral blood. CDR3 in DNA: TGTGCCAGCAGAGACAACAGAGCCGGGGAGCTGTTTTTT. It translates to CASRDNRAGELFF.